This T cell receptor beta chain was sequenced for a study of T cells in Graves' hyperthyroidism and ophthalmopathy. Study-level findings and limits: Most thyroid clonotypes that were expanded above 0.001 also turned up in blood. The model made its ophthalmopathy prediction, and onset followed a median approximately 6 months later.

A few counts support this clonotype. Its specificity is unknown. Regions amplified from RNA transcripts were the TCR beta CDR3 regions. HTBI primers drove first-round RT-PCR of the TCR CDR3. One entry per CDR3 protein results from TCRdb running MiXCR on the multiplex PCR reads. The sample has approximately 530,000 distinct CDR3 sequences; roughly 21% are singletons. J was trimmed by 4 bases and V by 3 bases; bases with no gene match: 8. In germline, CDR1 is SGHNT, CDR2 YYREEE (reference sequence). The CDR3 spans 15 residues. Among ophthalmopathy patients, the Clinical Activity Score reached at least 3, the NOSPECS grade reached at least 4, and duration remained under 3 months. This sample holds PBMCs from roughly 10 ml fresh peripheral blood.

The sequence derives from a man in his forties or fifties with Graves' ophthalmopathy. The V and J genes are TRBV5-4 and TRBJ2-3; 7 positions match TRBD2. Input material: blood. CDR3 DNA: TGTGCCAGCAGCTCGAAGCGGGAAAACGCAGATACGCAGTATTTT. This codes for CASSSKRENADTQYF. The complete variable domain, with remaining parts taken from reference TRBV5-4 and TRBJ2-3, reads ETGVTQSPTHLIKTRGQQVTLRCSSQSGHNTVSWYQQALGQGPQFIFQYYREEENGRGNFPPRFSGLQFPNYSSELNVNALELDDSALYLCASSSKRENADTQYFGPGTRLTVL.